Only a few counts were recorded for the clone carrying this TCR beta chain. The antigen is unknown. The data belong to a study of T-cell reconstitution after alpha-beta-depleted transplantation in children. General observations from the study: Approximately two months post-transplant, alpha-beta T cells reportedly originated from several hundred expanded graft clones. Newly produced T cells mostly provided counts and TCRbeta diversity after one year, as hyperexpanded clones declined. Recipient T cells and thymic progenitors that survived were the source of the high TCRbeta diversity seen at day 60 in some patients.

Unique molecular identifiers were incorporated during preparation of the TCRbeta library. TCRdb reprocessed the PCR reads with MiXCR, giving one entry per CDR3 protein. The sample has hundreds of thousands of distinct CDR3 sequences, roughly 18% seen once. V was cut by 3 bases and J by 2 bases, with 8 bases left in between. The CDR3 runs 12 residues. Germline lookup yields CDR1 DFQATT and CDR2 SNEGSKA (reference sequence). The gene calls are TRBV20-1 and TRBJ2-7; possibly TRBD2 for D (6 bases). The input for sequencing was PBMCs, mostly from graft donor cells, taken 360 days after TCRalphabeta/CD19-depleted stem cell transplant. The sequence was collected from a male patient aged 2-10 years who had a stem cell transplant for acute lymphoblastic leukemia, so the T cells may come from the graft donor. The CDR3 is CSASGRAYEQYF. DNA of the CDR3: TGCAGTGCTAGCGGGAGAGCCTACGAGCAGTACTTC.